Shown below are 27 T cell receptor beta chains from a single sample sequenced in a study of radiotherapy plus CTLA-4 blockade in lung cancer. The repertoire was sequenced with immunoSEQ multiplex PCR; TCRdb's copy has only in-frame clones and lacks some. In the table there are tens of thousands of clones, 79% of which are singletons. Sequenced material: peripheral blood, taken from a patient treated with radiotherapy plus ipilimumab. All receptors derive from a human donor with non-small cell lung cancer who had a complete response to radiotherapy plus ipilimumab.

Note on this clone: Other DNA sequences within the sample encode an identical CDR3. The chain employs TRBV9 and TRBJ2-7, with D maybe TRBD1 (6 bases). Germline loops: CDR1 SGDLS, CDR2 YYNGEE. This CDR3 has 12 residues. The ends were cut back, 3 bases at V and 4 bases at J, with 8 bases in the middle. This CDR3 is CASSATGYEQYF. The CDR3 DNA is TGTGCCAGCAGCGCCACAGGGTACGAGCAGTACTTC.

This clone was counted between two and nine times. This rearrangement joins TRBV7-2 to TRBJ2-5, with TRBD2 identical over 8 bases. V lost 5 bases, J lost 6 bases, and 14 bases stayed unmatched. The CDR3 totals 16 residues. Germline V gene sequence: CDR1 SGHTA, CDR2 FQGNSA. CDR3 coding DNA: TGTGCCAGCAGCAAAGACCCTCGGGGGGGACGAAAGACCCAGTACTTC. The encoded protein is CASSKDPRGGRKTQYF.

The gene calls are TRBV10-1 and TRBJ2-7; 11 bases match TRBD2. This CDR3 region has 15 residues. The V gene's germline CDR1 is WNHNN and CDR2 SYGVQD (reference sequence). The V and J ends lost 3 bases and 4 bases, in that order; junction bases with no gene match: 5. The DNA of the CDR3 is TGCGCCAGCAGTGATACGTCTAGCGGGGGGTACGAGCAGTACTTC. It translates to CASSDTSSGGYEQYF.

The V call is TRBV4-3, the J call TRBJ2-4; TRBD1 matches at 11 bases. Germline assignment: CDR1 LGHNA and CDR2 YSLEER. The ends lost 4 bases at V and 0 bases at J; junction bases unmatched: 14. The length of the CDR3 is 20 residues. The CDR3 DNA sequence: TGCGCCAGCAGCCTGACGTGGGACAGGGGGAAGGCTATAGCCAAAAACATTCAGTACTTC. It is translated as CASSLTWDRGKAIAKNIQYF.

The table lists this clone with a count of one. The chain joins TRBV5-4 to TRBJ1-3, with unresolved D. The ends were cut back, 5 bases at V and 0 bases at J, with 9 bases in the middle. This CDR3 comprises 14 residues. The germline CDR1 and CDR2 sequences are SGHNT and YYREEE (reference sequence). The DNA of the CDR3 is TGTGCCAGCAGTCAGACACCCTCTGGAAACACCATATATTTT. The encoded protein is CASSQTPSGNTIYF.

The genes are TRBV2 and TRBJ1-3; the D is unclear. The CDR3 has 14 residues. Looked up from germline, CDR1 is SNHLY and CDR2 is FYNNEI. V was trimmed by 4 bases and J by 0 bases, leaving 7 bases between them. The CDR3 here is CASSAGYSGNTIYF. In DNA form, the CDR3 reads TGTGCCAGCAGTGCAGGTTACTCTGGAAACACCATATATTTT.

The gene calls are TRBV12-5 and TRBJ1-2, with 8 bases lining up with TRBD1. The CDR3 has 13 residues. V was clipped by 1 base and J by 8 bases; unmatched bases: 3. Germline CDR1 is LGHNT and CDR2 is FRNRAP. CDR3 nucleotides: TGTGCTAGTGGTTTGGGCAGGGGGCAAGGCTACACCTTC. Translation: CASGLGRGQGYTF.

CDR3 loop: CASSLGGASQETQYF. CDR3 sequence (DNA): TGCGCCAGCAGCTTGGGTGGGGCTAGCCAAGAGACCCAGTACTTC. This rearrangement joins TRBV5-1 to TRBJ2-5; D possibly corresponds to TRBD1 (5 bases). V dropped 0 bases and J dropped 1 base, with 10 bases sitting between them. Germline assignment: CDR1 SGHRS and CDR2 YFSETQ. The CDR3 totals 15 residues.

Of note for this clone: One end of the junction varies from germline; a read error may be responsible. Within the sample, other DNA sequences also encode this same CDR3. The chain uses TRBV18 and TRBJ1-1; D is unresolved. This CDR3 spans 13 amino acids. Germline loops: CDR1 KGHSH, CDR2 LQKENI. The CDR3 spells CASSLTMNTEAFF. CDR3 nucleotide sequence: TGCGCCAGCTCACTGACTATGAACACTGAAGCTTTCTTT.

With regard to this clone: Its ends do not fully match the called genes, so a read error is possible. This chain joins TRBV7-9 and TRBJ2-4, with a weak D call TRBD1 (6 bases). This CDR3 spans 14 amino acids. Germline CDR1 and CDR2: SEHNR and FQNEAQ (reference sequence). The CDR3 here is CASSLGQTPGGRNF. CDR3 bases: TGTGCCAGCAGCCTTGGACAGACGCCTGGGGGAAGGAACTTC.

This chain joins TRBV27 and TRBJ2-1; perhaps TRBD2 as D (6 bases). Trimming took off 5 bases at V and 5 bases at J, with 13 bases between the two ends. Germline values: CDR1 MNHEY, CDR2 SMNVEV (reference sequence). This CDR3 has 14 residues. The CDR3 spells CASSLPGLHNEQFF. The CDR3 DNA sequence: TGTGCCAGCAGTCTGCCGGGACTGCACAATGAGCAGTTCTTC.

The gene calls are TRBV5-4 and TRBJ2-5, with 8 nucleotides matching TRBD2. V shed 0 bases and J 1 base; nucleotides not matched to a gene: 8. The CDR3 is 17 residues long. Germline CDR1 SGHNT, CDR2 YYREEE (reference sequence). CDR3 nucleotides: TGTGCCAGCAGCTTGGCCCCCAGCGGGGGCCCCCAAGAGACCCAGTACTTC. Residues: CASSLAPSGGPQETQYF.

The J gene is TRBJ2-2, the V gene TRBV18; a possible D gene is TRBD2 (5 bases). The CDR3 sequence is 16 residues long. The germline CDR1 and CDR2 sequences are KGHSH and LQKENI. Between the trimmed V and J ends, which lost 2 bases and 1 base, there was a span of 11 bases. CDR3 sequence (DNA): TGTGCCAGCTCACCATATGAGGGTTTGAACACCGGGGAGCTGTTTTTT. This sequence encodes CASSPYEGLNTGELFF.

This clone was recorded once. The V and J genes are TRBV10-2 and TRBJ2-7; a weak D match, TRBD1 (6 bases). V dropped 3 bases and J dropped 1 base, with 13 bases sitting between them. This CDR3 contains 15 residues. Germline V gene data show CDR1 as WSHSY and CDR2 as SAAADI. The CDR3 DNA sequence: TGCGCCAGCAGTGATCGGGCGACAGGATCCTACGAGCAGTACTTC. This codes for CASSDRATGSYEQYF.

The gene calls are TRBV6-5 and TRBJ1-3; D might be TRBD1 (5 bases). There are 15 residues in the CDR3. Germline V gene sequence: CDR1 MNHEY, CDR2 SVGAGI. The V end lost 8 bases, the J end lost 0 bases, and 14 bases lay between the germline ends. The chain's CDR3 is CASGPMDNSGNTIYF. The CDR3 DNA reads as TGTGCCAGCGGTCCAATGGACAACTCTGGAAACACCATATATTTT.

The V gene is TRBV2, the J gene TRBJ2-7, with D possibly being TRBD1 (5 bases). The CDR3 extends over 15 amino acids. Germline assignment: CDR1 SNHLY and CDR2 FYNNEI. V dropped 2 bases and J dropped 4 bases, with 15 bases sitting between them. DNA for the CDR3: TGTGCCAGCAGTGAATCGGCAGGGCCTACGTACGAGCAGTACTTC. It specifies CASSESAGPTYEQYF.

This clone was seen just once. The chain has TRBV6-5 and TRBJ2-7, with a weak D call TRBD2 (5 bases). V lost 4 bases, J lost 6 bases, and 13 bases lay in between. The CDR3 extends over 13 amino acids. Germline V lookup: CDR1 MNHEY, CDR2 SVGAGI. The CDR3 DNA is TGTGCCAGCAGTTCGAGAGGGTCCGGCGAGCAGTACGTC. This encodes CASSSRGSGEQYV.

The chain has TRBV5-4 and TRBJ2-5, with D tentatively TRBD2 (6 bases). The CDR3 is 14 residues long. V lost 2 bases to trimming and J lost 5 bases, with 13 bases between them. Germline values: CDR1 SGHNT, CDR2 YYREEE (reference sequence). The CDR3 protein is CASSFRDSRETQYF. The CDR3 bases are TGTGCCAGCAGCTTCCGGGACTCCCGGGAGACCCAGTACTTC. Variable domain in full (rest from reference TRBV5-4 and TRBJ2-5): ETGVTQSPTHLIKTRGQQVTLRCSSQSGHNTVSWYQQALGQGPQFIFQYYREEENGRGNFPPRFSGLQFPNYSSELNVNALELDDSALYLCASSFRDSRETQYFGPGTRLLVL.

By share of the sample, this clone is medium-sized. The chain joins TRBV9 to TRBJ1-2; 7 bases map to TRBD1. Germline loops: CDR1 SGDLS, CDR2 YYNGEE. This CDR3 contains 14 residues. Trimming cost V 3 bases and J 4 bases; bases outside gene matches: 6. The CDR3 nucleotides read TGTGCCAGCAGCGCCTTGACAGGGCGCTATGGCTACACCTTC. Amino acid sequence: CASSALTGRYGYTF.

The chain uses TRBV4-1 and TRBJ2-1; TRBD2 aligns across 8 bases. Germline V gives CDR1 MGHRA, CDR2 YSYEKL. The CDR3 extends over 15 amino acids. Trimming removed 8 bases from V and 4 bases from J; junction bases left unmatched: 10. CDR3 residues: CASGTASGFYNEQFF. CDR3 nucleotide sequence: TGCGCCAGCGGAACCGCTAGCGGGTTTTACAATGAGCAGTTCTTC.

The DNA for the CDR3 is TGCGCCAGCAGCTTGGAGGGACTAGCGGGAGGGCCCAATGAGCAGTTCTTC. As protein: CASSLEGLAGGPNEQFF. This sequence joins TRBV5-1 and TRBJ2-1; 16 bases map to TRBD2. CDR1 is SGHRS, CDR2 YFSETQ, per germline. This CDR3 spans 17 amino acids. After removal of 0 bases from V and 6 bases from J, the junction contained 3 bases not matched to a gene.

The genes are TRBV5-4 and TRBJ1-1; TRBD1 matches 7 bases. This CDR3 region has 15 residues. Germline loops: CDR1 SGHNT, CDR2 YYREEE (reference sequence). V was pared by 0 bases and J by 7 bases, with 9 bases of the junction left unmatched. CDR3 sequence (DNA): TGTGCCAGCAGCTTGGACCGATATACAGGGGTTGAAGCTTTCTTT. Translation: CASSLDRYTGVEAFF.

The J gene is TRBJ1-1, the V gene TRBV29-1; TRBD1 agrees at 7 bases. This CDR3 has 12 residues. Germline V CDR1 and CDR2: SQVTM, ANQGSEA. Unmatched junction bases numbered 6, after V lost 6 bases and J lost 5 bases. The CDR3 sequence is CSVRGLGTEAFF. Here the CDR3 DNA reads TGCAGCGTAAGGGGGCTGGGGACTGAAGCTTTCTTT.

This clone was picked up one time. The chain couples TRBV13 to TRBJ1-5; a possible D gene is TRBD1 (5 bases). V lost 2 bases, J lost 4 bases, and 12 bases lay in between. The CDR3 is 15 residues long. Germline-derived CDR1 and CDR2 are PRHDT and FYEKMQ (reference sequence). CDR3 sequence reads: CASSLSYRSNQPQHF. DNA for the CDR3: TGTGCCAGCAGCTTAAGTTACAGGAGTAATCAGCCCCAGCATTTT.

V gene TRBV7-6 combines with J gene TRBJ1-4; 10 bases fit TRBD1. The CDR3 runs to 18 residues. Germline V CDR1 and CDR2: SGHVS, FNYEAQ. After removal of 4 bases from V and 5 bases from J, the junction contained 13 bases not matched to a gene. The CDR3 bases are TGTGCCAGCAGCTCCCCTCGGGACAGGGGATTTTTGAATGAAAAACTGTTTTTT. Translation: CASSSPRDRGFLNEKLFF.

This rearrangement joins TRBV27 to TRBJ1-5; a possible D gene is TRBD1 (6 bases). CDR1 is MNHEY, CDR2 SMNVEV, per germline (reference sequence). Trimming removed 6 bases from V and 0 bases from J, with 12 bases in between. The CDR3 is 15 amino acids. The CDR3: CASSSTGNSNQPQHF. CDR3 in DNA: TGTGCCAGCAGCTCGACAGGAAATAGCAATCAGCCCCAGCATTTT.

As DNA, the CDR3 is TGTGCCAGCAGTACCATCCGAGCTAGCGGGGGGGCTGCGCAGTATTTT. This translates into CASSTIRASGGAAQYF. This sequence joins TRBV7-9 and TRBJ2-3; 12 bases match TRBD2. The CDR3 spans 16 residues. The J segment lost 10 bases and the V segment lost 6 bases, leaving 14 bases of the junction unmatched. Germline V lookup: CDR1 SEHNR, CDR2 FQNEAQ (reference sequence).